The clone carrying this TCR beta chain was recorded a few times. No antigen is known for it. This entry is derived from a study of CD8+ T cells in alopecia areata. Whole-study findings and limits: Normal scalp showed lower clonality than lesional scalp, especially alopecia totalis/universalis. Clarity of TCR sharing across patients fell short of that in mice, possibly HLA-related. There were also resident alphabeta T cells of normal skin sequenced in scalp samples.

This CDR3 spans 14 amino acids. Germline lookup yields CDR1 SGHTA and CDR2 FQGNSA. The V end was cut by 3 bases, the J end by 3 bases, with 8 bases between. Investigators sorted PBMCs to obtain both CD4+ and CD8+ T cells. Following extraction, RNA underwent reverse transcription to cDNA, which served as the sequencing template. Data came from immunoSEQ multiplex PCR; TCRdb stores just in-frame clones and leaves some out. The profile shows fewer than 40,000 clones, 62% of them singletons. V and J are TRBV7-2 and TRBJ1-4; D is possibly TRBD1 (6 bases). Sequenced sample: NKG2D-high CD8+ T cells sorted from blood. The sequence came from a human donor with alopecia areata. CDR3 DNA sequence: TGTGCCAGCAGCTTGGGGGCATCTAATGAAAAACTGTTTTTT. Amino acid sequence: CASSLGASNEKLFF.